This TCR beta chain was found in a study of shared clonotypes between healthy human individuals. About the research overall: Per-donor plates numbered three CD4 naive, three CD4 memory, two CD8 naive and one CD8 memory. Study observations and caveats: Relative to their counterparts shared across all four donors, non-shared clonotypes exhibited diminished generation probabilities.

V lost 6 bases, J lost 7 bases, and 9 bases lay in between. Germline assignment: CDR1 SNHLY and CDR2 FYNNEI. There are 12 residues in the CDR3. In the original processing: Junction-only immunoSEQ sequences carried no quality scores, so filtering differed. Measured with immunoSEQ multiplex PCR; TCRdb has only the in-frame clones, and not every one. The V and J calls and clone size were taken over from that table, and D and trimming were inferred from the DNA. This sample has 950,000 to 1,300,000 clones, with 65% to 80% found just once. The healthy adult donors were HIV-negative and reported no recent acute infections or vaccinations. To note about this clone: What it binds is not known.

Input material: memory CD4+ T cells sorted from blood. The subset denotes: CD45RA-negative fraction. The J gene is TRBJ1-4, the V gene TRBV2; maybe TRBD1 (6 bases). The source of this sequence is a man in his late teens or twenties in good health. CDR3: CASSTGSEKLFF. In DNA, the CDR3 is TGTGCCAGCAGCACAGGGAGTGAAAAACTGTTTTTT.